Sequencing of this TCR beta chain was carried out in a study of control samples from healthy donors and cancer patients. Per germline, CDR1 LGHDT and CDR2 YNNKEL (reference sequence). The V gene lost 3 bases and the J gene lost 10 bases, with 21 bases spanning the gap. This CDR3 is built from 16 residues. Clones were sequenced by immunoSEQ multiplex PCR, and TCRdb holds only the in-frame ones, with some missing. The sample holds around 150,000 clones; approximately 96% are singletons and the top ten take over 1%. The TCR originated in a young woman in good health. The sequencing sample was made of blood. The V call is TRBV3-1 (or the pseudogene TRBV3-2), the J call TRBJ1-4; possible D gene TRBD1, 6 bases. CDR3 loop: CASSHTTRQAGRKLFF. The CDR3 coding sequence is TGTGCCAGCAGCCACACTACTAGACAGGCGGGTAGAAAACTGTTTTTT.